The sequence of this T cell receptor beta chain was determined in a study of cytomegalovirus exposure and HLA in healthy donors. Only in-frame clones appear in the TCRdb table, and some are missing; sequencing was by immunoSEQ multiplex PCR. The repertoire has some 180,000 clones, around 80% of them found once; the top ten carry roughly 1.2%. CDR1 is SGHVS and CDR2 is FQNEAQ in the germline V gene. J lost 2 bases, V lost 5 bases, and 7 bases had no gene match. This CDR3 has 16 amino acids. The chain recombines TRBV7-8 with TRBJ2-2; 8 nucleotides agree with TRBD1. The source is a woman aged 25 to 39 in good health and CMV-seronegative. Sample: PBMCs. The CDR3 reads CASSPTGVYNTGELFF. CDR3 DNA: TGTGCCAGCAGCCCGACAGGGGTGTACAACACCGGGGAGCTGTTTTTT.